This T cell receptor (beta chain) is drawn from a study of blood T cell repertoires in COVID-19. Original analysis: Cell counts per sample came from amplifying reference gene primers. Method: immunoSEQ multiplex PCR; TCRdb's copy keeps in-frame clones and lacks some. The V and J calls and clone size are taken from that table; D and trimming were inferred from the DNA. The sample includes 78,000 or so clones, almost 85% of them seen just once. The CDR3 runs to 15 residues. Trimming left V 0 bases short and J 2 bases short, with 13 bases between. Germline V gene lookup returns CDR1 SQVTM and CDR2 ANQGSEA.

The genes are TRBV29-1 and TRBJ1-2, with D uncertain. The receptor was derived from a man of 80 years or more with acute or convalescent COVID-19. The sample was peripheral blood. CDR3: CSVEDQRLANYGYTF. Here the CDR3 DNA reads TGCAGCGTTGAAGATCAGAGACTAGCGAACTATGGCTACACCTTC. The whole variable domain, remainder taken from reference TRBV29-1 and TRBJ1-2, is SAVISQKPSRDICQRGTSLTIQCQVDSQVTMMFWYRQQPGQSLTLIATANQGSEATYESGFVIDKFPISRPNLTFSTLTVSNMSPEDSSIYLCSVEDQRLANYGYTFGSGTRLTVV.